The sequence of this T cell receptor (beta chain) was determined in a study of response to subunit inactivated influenza vaccine. The study's findings and limits: The authors suggested that every seasonal influenza vaccination recruits few new T cells.

Each CDR3 protein gets one entry after TCRdb re-called the RT-PCR reads with MiXCR. This table has fewer than 700,000 distinct CDR3 sequences, 10% to 15% appearing once. A note on this clonotype: Its antigen is still unknown.

Between the trimmed V and J ends, which lost 0 bases and 8 bases, there was a span of 12 bases. The CDR3 runs to 15 residues. Germline V gene sequence: CDR1 SGDLS, CDR2 YYNGEE. This TCR came from a man aged 45-65 years who received an inactivated influenza vaccine. The source was PBMCs from blood, collected about 6 weeks after vaccination. The chain has TRBV9 and TRBJ1-6; D is uncertain. CDR3 sequence (DNA): TGTGCCAGCAGCGTAGGAGGTGGTAGGCATTCACCCCTCCACTTT. This translates into CASSVGGGRHSPLHF.